This TCR beta chain was observed in a study of technical replicates of blood from several donors. Generated by immunoSEQ multiplex PCR, the TCRdb table keeps only in-frame clones and is missing some. The profile covers about 83,000 clones, with around 94% appearing a single time and over 0.2% taken by the ten largest. The germline V gene has CDR1 MDHEN and CDR2 SYDVKM. The germline V and J ends were trimmed by 10 bases and 2 bases, with 15 bases remaining between them. CDR3 length: 13 residues. The sequence derives from a human donor in good health. The rearrangement joins TRBV28 to TRBJ2-7; D possibly corresponds to TRBD2 (5 bases). Sequencing used T cells isolated from PBMCs. This chain's CDR3 is CATTLGSTYEQYF. In nucleotides, the CDR3 is TGTGCCACTACCTTGGGGAGTACCTACGAGCAGTACTTC.